This T cell receptor beta chain was profiled in a study of T cells in Graves' hyperthyroidism and ophthalmopathy. Findings and caveats of the study: Most thyroid clonotypes that were expanded above 0.001 also turned up in blood.

Investigators excluded patients with uncontrolled infection, other autoimmune disease, pregnancy or lactation. RNA transcripts were the template for amplifying TCR beta CDR3 regions. The TCR CDR3 first-round RT-PCR relied on the HTBI primer set. TCRdb fed the multiplex PCR reads into MiXCR, producing one record per CDR3 protein. In the table there are some 320,000 distinct CDR3 sequences, approximately 14% of which are singletons. Trimming took off 3 bases at V and 6 bases at J, with 18 bases between the two ends. The length of the CDR3 is 15 residues. CDR1 is SGHNT, CDR2 YYREEE, per germline (reference sequence). This clonotype was found a few times. Its specificity is not known.

The chain employs TRBV5-4 and TRBJ1-1, with D perhaps matching TRBD1 (5 bases). What was sequenced was blood. The TCR sequence derives from a woman between 35 and 50 years old with Graves' ophthalmopathy. The CDR3 loop is CASSSSQGWGSEAFF. CDR3 coding DNA: TGTGCCAGCAGCTCATCTCAGGGTTGGGGATCTGAAGCTTTCTTT. The full variable domain, rest sourced from reference TRBV5-4 and TRBJ1-1, is ETGVTQSPTHLIKTRGQQVTLRCSSQSGHNTVSWYQQALGQGPQFIFQYYREEENGRGNFPPRFSGLQFPNYSSELNVNALELDDSALYLCASSSSQGWGSEAFFGQGTRLTVV.